Sequencing of this TCR beta chain was carried out in a study of regulatory T cells in long-lasting Graves disease. Overall study: The study counted Graves' disease as persistent given over 5 years of antithyroid drugs and positive TSH receptor antibodies.

J gave up 7 bases and V 1 base, and 10 bases lay outside the gene matches. The CDR3 length is 17 residues. The V gene's germline CDR1 is SGHTA and CDR2 FQGNSA. Arm-PCR of CDR3 regions and iRepertoire HTBI primers were used to build TCR beta libraries. One entry per CDR3 protein, called by TCRdb with MiXCR from the multiplex PCR reads. The sample lists a few hundred thousand distinct CDR3 sequences, around 24% occurring once. This clonotype was observed many times. As for time point: persistent/refractory GD, antithyroid drugs over 5 years with positive TRAb. The TCR library used RNA extracted from PBMCs.

The chain couples TRBV7-2 to TRBJ2-5; the match to TRBD1 covers 12 bases. Specimen: peripheral blood mononuclear cells (PBMCs), collected when the disease was refractory, from a patient treated with antithyroid drugs. This receptor was identified in a female donor with Graves disease. This CDR3 is CASSLVGGTGGQGTQYF. Here the CDR3 DNA reads TGTGCCAGCAGCTTAGTGGGCGGGACAGGGGGCCAGGGGACCCAGTACTTC.